Shown below are 13 T cell receptor beta chains from a single sample sequenced in a study of technical replicates of blood from a handful of donors. Clones were sequenced by immunoSEQ multiplex PCR, and TCRdb holds only the in-frame ones, with some missing. Of roughly 79,000 clones in the sample, around 95% are singletons; the top ten hold roughly 0.37%. Specimen: T cells isolated from PBMCs. These receptors all come from a human donor in good health.

This chain connects TRBV6-1 to TRBJ1-4, with a weak D call TRBD1 (6 bases). CDR3 length: 13 amino acids. Trimming shortened V by 10 bases and J by 8 bases, and 17 bases separated the two germline ends. From germline, CDR1 is MNHNS and CDR2 SASEGT. The DNA for the CDR3 is TGTGCCATTGAACAGGGTTTTGGGGAAAAACTGTTTTTT. It specifies CAIEQGFGEKLFF.

The chain is built from TRBV19 and TRBJ2-5, with D maybe TRBD2 (7 bases). CDR1 and CDR2 (germline): LNHDA, SQIVND (reference sequence). V was shortened by 3 bases and J by 5 bases, with 13 bases between the two germline ends. This CDR3 contains 14 residues. CDR3 DNA: TGTGCCAGTAGTATTCAGGGGCGGGAGGAGACCCAGTACTTC. This encodes CASSIQGREETQYF.

The rearrangement joins TRBV29-1 to TRBJ2-5; 9 nucleotides match TRBD1. Germline assignment: CDR1 SQVTM and CDR2 ANQGSEA. Unmatched junction bases numbered 4, after V lost 6 bases and J lost 2 bases. CDR3 length equals 13 residues. The CDR3 nucleotides read TGCAGCGTCCGTGGGACAGGGCAAGAGACCCAGTACTTC. Translated: CSVRGTGQETQYF.

This chain uses TRBV21-1 with TRBJ1-1; the D segment call TRBD1 is taken from the table without a DNA check. TRBV21-1 is shown as a pseudogene. CDR3 size: 14 residues. The DNA of the CDR3 is TGTGCCAGCAGAAAGGACAGGGGGTGCACTGAAGCTTTCTTT. It codes for CASRKDRGCTEAFF.

This chain uses TRBV6-5 with TRBJ2-5; TRBD2 aligns across 13 bases. The V gene end was trimmed by 7 bases and the J gene end by 7 bases; junction bases not matched to a gene: 9. CDR3 size: 15 residues. From germline, CDR1 is MNHEY and CDR2 SVGAGI. The CDR3 DNA follows: TGTGCCAGCAATAGACTAGCGGGAGGAACCGGGACCCAGTACTTC. Its protein product is CASNRLAGGTGTQYF.

The genes are TRBV11-3 and TRBJ2-1; D perhaps matches TRBD1 (7 bases). V was cut by 3 bases and J by 9 bases, with 15 bases left in between. CDR3 length equals 14 residues. Per the germline V gene, CDR1 is SGHNT and CDR2 is YENEEA. CDR3 sequence: CASSFTYRGGEQFF. The CDR3 nucleotides read TGTGCCAGCAGCTTTACTTACAGGGGAGGTGAGCAGTTCTTC.

This rearrangement joins TRBV5-6 to TRBJ2-4, with D possibly TRBD1 on 6 matching bases. The V and J ends lost 5 bases and 0 bases respectively, with 9 bases between them. CDR1 is SGHDT, CDR2 YYEEEE, per germline. The CDR3 covers 14 residues. Written as DNA, the CDR3 is TGTGCCAGCAGTATAGGGGGAGCCAAAAACATTCAGTACTTC. Its translation: CASSIGGAKNIQYF.

The chain couples TRBV10-1 to TRBJ2-1, with D possibly being TRBD2 (5 bases). V shed 4 bases and J shed 0 bases, with 13 bases lying between them. The CDR3 covers 16 residues. Germline loops: CDR1 WNHNN, CDR2 SYGVQD (reference sequence). The CDR3 nucleotides read TGCGCCAGCAGTGCCGGCGGGCCGAGCTCCTACAATGAGCAGTTCTTC. Translation: CASSAGGPSSYNEQFF.

This chain joins TRBV25-1 and TRBJ2-7; D is perhaps TRBD2 (6 bases). The CDR3 has 17 amino acids. V was pared by 2 bases and J by 0 bases, with 17 bases between. The germline V gene encodes CDR1 MGHDK and CDR2 SYGVNS. Here the CDR3 reads CASSENWLEGSSYEQYF. Written as DNA, the CDR3 is TGTGCCAGCAGTGAAAACTGGTTGGAGGGAAGCTCCTACGAGCAGTACTTC.

This chain joins TRBV6-5 and TRBJ1-2; possibly TRBD1 for D (5 bases). There are 14 residues in the CDR3. Germline CDR1 MNHEY, CDR2 SVGAGI. Between the trimmed V and J ends, which lost 0 bases and 8 bases, there was a span of 13 bases. The CDR3 DNA reads as TGTGCCAGCAGTTACTCGACCAGGGTTGGCGGCTACACCTTC. It yields the protein CASSYSTRVGGYTF.

The chain is built from TRBV7-6 and TRBJ2-2, with D maybe TRBD1 (6 bases). Germline assignment: CDR1 SGHVS and CDR2 FNYEAQ. The V end was cut by 9 bases, the J end by 4 bases, with 12 bases between. This CDR3 is 13 amino acids long. CDR3: CASTGSFTGELFF. The CDR3 DNA is TGTGCCAGTACAGGGTCCTTCACCGGGGAGCTGTTTTTT.

The DNA for the CDR3 is TGTGCCAGCAGGAGGGGCCGATGGGACATAACCTACGAGCAGTACTTC. Translation: CASRRGRWDITYEQYF. The chain couples TRBV2 to TRBJ2-7; tentative D call: TRBD1 (6 bases). V was trimmed by 6 bases and J by 2 bases, leaving 20 bases between them. The CDR3 is 16 residues long. Germline V lookup: CDR1 SNHLY, CDR2 FYNNEI.

V is TRBV7-8 and J is TRBJ2-1; TRBD1 matches 9 bases. The germline V gene encodes CDR1 SGHVS and CDR2 FQNEAQ. J gave up 7 bases and V 0 bases, and 4 bases lay outside the gene matches. The CDR3 extends over 15 amino acids. The CDR3 spells CASSLAGTGLNEQFF. The CDR3 nucleotides read TGTGCCAGCAGCTTAGCCGGGACAGGGTTAAATGAGCAGTTCTTC.